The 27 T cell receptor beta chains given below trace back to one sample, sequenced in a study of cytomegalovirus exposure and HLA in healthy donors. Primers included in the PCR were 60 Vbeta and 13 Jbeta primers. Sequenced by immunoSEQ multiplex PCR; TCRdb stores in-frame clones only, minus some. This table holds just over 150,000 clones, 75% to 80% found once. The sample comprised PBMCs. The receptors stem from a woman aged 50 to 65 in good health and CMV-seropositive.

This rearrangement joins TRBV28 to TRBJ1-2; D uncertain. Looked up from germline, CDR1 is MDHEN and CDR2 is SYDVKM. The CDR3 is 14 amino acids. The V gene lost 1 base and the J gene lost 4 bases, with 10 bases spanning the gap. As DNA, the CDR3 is TGTGCCAGCAGTTTATCTGGGCATATCTATGGCTACACCTTC. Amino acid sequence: CASSLSGHIYGYTF.

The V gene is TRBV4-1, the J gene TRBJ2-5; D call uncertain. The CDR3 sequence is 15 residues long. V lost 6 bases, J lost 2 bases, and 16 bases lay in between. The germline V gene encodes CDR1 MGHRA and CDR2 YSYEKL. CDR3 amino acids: CASSPLFREQETQYF. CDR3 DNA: TGCGCCAGCAGTCCCCTTTTCCGAGAACAAGAGACCCAGTACTTC.

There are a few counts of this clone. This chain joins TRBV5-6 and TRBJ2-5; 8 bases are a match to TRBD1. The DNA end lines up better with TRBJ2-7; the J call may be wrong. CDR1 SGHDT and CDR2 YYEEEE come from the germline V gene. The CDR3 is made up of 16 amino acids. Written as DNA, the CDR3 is TGTGCCAGCAGCTTGGCCCCGACAGGGGCCCCCTACGAGCAGTACTTC. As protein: CASSLAPTGAPYEQYF.

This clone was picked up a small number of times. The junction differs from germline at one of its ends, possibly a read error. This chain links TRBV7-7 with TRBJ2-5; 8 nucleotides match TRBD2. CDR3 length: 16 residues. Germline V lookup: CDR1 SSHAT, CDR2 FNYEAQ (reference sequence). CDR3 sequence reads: CASSLGLAGGAETQYF. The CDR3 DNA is TGTGCTAGCAGCTTAGGTCTGGCGGGAGGCGCCGAGACCCAGTACTTC.

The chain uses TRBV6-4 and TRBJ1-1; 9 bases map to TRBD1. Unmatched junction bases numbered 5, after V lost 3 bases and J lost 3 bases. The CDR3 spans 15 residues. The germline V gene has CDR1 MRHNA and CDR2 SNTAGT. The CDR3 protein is CASSETGGLDTEAFF. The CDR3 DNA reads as TGTGCCAGCAGTGAAACAGGGGGCTTGGACACTGAAGCTTTCTTT.

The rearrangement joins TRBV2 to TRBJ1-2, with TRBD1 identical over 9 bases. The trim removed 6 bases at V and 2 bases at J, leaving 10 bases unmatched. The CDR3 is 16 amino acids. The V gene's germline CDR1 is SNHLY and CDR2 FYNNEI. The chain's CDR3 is CASSKPFGQGNYGYTF. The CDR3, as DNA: TGTGCCAGCAGCAAACCCTTTGGACAGGGGAACTATGGCTACACCTTC.

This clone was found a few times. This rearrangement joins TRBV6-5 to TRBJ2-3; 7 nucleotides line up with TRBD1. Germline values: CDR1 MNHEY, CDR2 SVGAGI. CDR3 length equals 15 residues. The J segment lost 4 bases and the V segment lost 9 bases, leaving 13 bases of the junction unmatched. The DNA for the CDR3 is TGTGCCAGTAAGACAGGGTCGTCTATCGCAGATACGCAGTATTTT. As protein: CASKTGSSIADTQYF.

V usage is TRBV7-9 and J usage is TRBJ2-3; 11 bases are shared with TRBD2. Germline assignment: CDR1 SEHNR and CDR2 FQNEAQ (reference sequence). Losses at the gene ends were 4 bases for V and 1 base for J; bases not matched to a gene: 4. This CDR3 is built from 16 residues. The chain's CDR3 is CASSSKLAGGTDTQYF. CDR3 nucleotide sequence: TGTGCCAGCAGCTCGAAACTAGCGGGAGGCACAGATACGCAGTATTTT.

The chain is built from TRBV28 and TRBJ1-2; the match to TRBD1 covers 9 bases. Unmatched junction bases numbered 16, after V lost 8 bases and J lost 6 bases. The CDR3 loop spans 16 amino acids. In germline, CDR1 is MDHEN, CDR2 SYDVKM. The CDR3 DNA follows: TGTGCCAGCTATTCTTTGGCGGGACAGGGATTCCATGGCTACACCTTC. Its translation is CASYSLAGQGFHGYTF.

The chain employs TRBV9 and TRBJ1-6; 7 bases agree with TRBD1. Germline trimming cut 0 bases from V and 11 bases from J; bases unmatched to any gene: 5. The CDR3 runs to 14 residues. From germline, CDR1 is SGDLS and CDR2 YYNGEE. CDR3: CASSVATGVTPLHF. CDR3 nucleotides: TGTGCCAGCAGCGTAGCCACAGGGGTTACACCCCTCCACTTT.

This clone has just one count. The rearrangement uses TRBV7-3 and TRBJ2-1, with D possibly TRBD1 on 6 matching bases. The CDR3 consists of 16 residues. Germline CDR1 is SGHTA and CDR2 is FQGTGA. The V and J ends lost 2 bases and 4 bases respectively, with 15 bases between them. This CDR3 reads CASSLARTVLYNEQFF. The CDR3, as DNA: TGTGCCAGCAGCTTAGCAAGGACAGTATTATACAATGAGCAGTTCTTC. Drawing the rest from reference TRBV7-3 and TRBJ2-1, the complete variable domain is GAGVSQTPSNKVTEKGKYVELRCDPISGHTALYWYRQSLGQGPEFLIYFQGTGAADDSGLPNDRFFAVRPEGSVSTLKIQRTERGDSAVYLCASSLARTVLYNEQFFGPGTRLTVL.

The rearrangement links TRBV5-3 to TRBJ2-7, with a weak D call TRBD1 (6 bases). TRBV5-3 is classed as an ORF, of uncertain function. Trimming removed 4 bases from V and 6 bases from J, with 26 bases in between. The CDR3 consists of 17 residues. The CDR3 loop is CARSPKDRQVHEGEQYF. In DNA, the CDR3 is TGTGCCAGAAGCCCAAAAGACCGACAGGTTCATGAGGGCGAGCAGTACTTC.

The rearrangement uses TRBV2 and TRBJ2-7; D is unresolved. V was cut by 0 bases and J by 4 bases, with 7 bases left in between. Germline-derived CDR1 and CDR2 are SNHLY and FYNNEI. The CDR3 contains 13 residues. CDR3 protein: CASSEAGPYEQYF. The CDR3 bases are TGTGCCAGCAGTGAAGCTGGGCCATACGAGCAGTACTTC.

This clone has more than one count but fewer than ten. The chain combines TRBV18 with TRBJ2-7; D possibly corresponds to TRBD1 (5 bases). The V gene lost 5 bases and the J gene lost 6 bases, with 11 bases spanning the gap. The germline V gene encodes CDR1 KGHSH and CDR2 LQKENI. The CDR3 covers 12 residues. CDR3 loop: CASSKKGLEQYF. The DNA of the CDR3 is TGTGCCAGCTCAAAGAAGGGGCTCGAGCAGTACTTC.

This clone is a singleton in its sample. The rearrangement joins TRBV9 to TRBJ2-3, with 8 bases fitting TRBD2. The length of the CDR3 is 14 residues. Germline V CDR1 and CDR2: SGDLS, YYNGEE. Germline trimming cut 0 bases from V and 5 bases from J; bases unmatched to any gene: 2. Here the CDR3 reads CASSVGLAGDTQYF. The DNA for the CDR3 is TGTGCCAGCAGCGTAGGCCTAGCGGGAGATACGCAGTATTTT.

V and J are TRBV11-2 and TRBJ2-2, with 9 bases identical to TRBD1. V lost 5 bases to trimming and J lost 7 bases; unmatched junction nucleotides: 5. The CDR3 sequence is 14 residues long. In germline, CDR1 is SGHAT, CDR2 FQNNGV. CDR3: CASSRDRVVGELFF. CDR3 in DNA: TGTGCCAGCAGCCGGGACAGGGTGGTCGGGGAGCTGTTTTTT.

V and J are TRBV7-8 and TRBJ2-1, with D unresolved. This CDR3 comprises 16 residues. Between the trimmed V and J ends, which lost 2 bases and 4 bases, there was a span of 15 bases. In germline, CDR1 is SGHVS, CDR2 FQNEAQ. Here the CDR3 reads CASSLLGGEVYNEQFF. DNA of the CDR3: TGTGCCAGCAGCTTATTAGGCGGAGAGGTGTACAATGAGCAGTTCTTC.

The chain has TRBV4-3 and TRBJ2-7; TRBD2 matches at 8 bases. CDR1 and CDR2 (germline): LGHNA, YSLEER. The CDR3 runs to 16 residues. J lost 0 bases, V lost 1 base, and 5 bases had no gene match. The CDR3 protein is CASSQVSGGHSYEQYF. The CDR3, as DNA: TGCGCCAGCAGCCAAGTGAGCGGGGGACACTCCTACGAGCAGTACTTC.

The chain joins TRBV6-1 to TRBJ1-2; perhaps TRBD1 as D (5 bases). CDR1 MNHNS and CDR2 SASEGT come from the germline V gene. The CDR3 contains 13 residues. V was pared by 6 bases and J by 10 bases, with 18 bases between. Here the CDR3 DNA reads TGTGCCAGCAGAGTCGACAGACTCGGTGACTACACCTTC. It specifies CASRVDRLGDYTF.

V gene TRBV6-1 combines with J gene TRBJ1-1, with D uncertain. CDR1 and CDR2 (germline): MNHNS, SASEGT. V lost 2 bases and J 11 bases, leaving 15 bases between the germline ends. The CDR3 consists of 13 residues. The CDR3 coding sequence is TGTGCCAGCAGTGAATCGCCAGGTGGAATGGCTTTCTTT. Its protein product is CASSESPGGMAFF.

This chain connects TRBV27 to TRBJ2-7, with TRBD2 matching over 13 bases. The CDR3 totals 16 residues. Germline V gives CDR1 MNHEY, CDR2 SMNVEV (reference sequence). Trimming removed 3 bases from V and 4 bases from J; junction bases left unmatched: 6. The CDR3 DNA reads TGTGCCAGCAGTTTCGGACTAGCGGGGGCCTATTACGAGCAGTACTTC. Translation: CASSFGLAGAYYEQYF.

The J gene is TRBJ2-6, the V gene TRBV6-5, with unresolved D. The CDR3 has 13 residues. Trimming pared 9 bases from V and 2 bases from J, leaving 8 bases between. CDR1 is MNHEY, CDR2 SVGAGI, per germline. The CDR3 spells CASSSPGANVLTF. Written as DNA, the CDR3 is TGTGCCAGTTCTAGTCCTGGGGCCAACGTCCTGACTTTC.

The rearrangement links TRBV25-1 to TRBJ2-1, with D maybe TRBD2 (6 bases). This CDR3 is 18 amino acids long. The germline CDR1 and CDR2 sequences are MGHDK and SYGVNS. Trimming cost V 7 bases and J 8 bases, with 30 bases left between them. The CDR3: CASKPRPGLRIGDDEQFF. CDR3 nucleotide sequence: TGTGCCAGCAAACCAAGACCGGGACTCCGTATCGGAGACGATGAGCAGTTCTTC.

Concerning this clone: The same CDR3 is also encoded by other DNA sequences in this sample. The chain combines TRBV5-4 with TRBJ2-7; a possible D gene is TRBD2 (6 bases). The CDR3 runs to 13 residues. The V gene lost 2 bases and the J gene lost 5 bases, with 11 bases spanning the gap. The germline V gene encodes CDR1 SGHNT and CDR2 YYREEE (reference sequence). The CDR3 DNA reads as TGTGCCAGCAGCTTAAGTGGAGGGAACGAGCAGTACTTC. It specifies CASSLSGGNEQYF.

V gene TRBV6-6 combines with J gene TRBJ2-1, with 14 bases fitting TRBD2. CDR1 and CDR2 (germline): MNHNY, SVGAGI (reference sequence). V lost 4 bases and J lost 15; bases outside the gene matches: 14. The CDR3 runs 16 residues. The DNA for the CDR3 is TGTGCCAGCAGTTCCACTGCCGAGACTAGCGGGAGGGGTAGGTTCTTC. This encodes CASSSTAETSGRGRFF.

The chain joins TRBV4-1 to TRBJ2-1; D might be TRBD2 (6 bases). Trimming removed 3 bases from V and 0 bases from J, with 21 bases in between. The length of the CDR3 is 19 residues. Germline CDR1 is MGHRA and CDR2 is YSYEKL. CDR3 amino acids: CASSHRQDYGQSSYNEQFF. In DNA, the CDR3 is TGCGCCAGCAGCCATCGTCAGGACTACGGGCAGAGCTCCTACAATGAGCAGTTCTTC.

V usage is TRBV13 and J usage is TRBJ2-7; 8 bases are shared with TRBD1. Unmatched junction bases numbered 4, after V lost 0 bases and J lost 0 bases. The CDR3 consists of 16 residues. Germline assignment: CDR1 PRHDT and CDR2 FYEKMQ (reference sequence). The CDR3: CASSLGLDRDSYEQYF. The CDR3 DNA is TGTGCCAGCAGCTTAGGCCTGGACAGGGACTCCTACGAGCAGTACTTC. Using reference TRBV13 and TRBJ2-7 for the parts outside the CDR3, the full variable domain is AAGVIQSPRHLIKEKRETATLKCYPIPRHDTVYWYQQGPGQDPQFLISFYEKMQSDKGSIPDRFSAQQFSDYHSELNMSSLELGDSALYFCASSLGLDRDSYEQYFGPGTRLTVT.